Described below is a single TCR beta chain sequence and its context. The data originate from a study of patients and donors after allogeneic stem cell transplantation. The CDR3 extends over 14 amino acids. Trimming took off 4 bases at V and 6 bases at J, with 16 bases between the two ends. CDR1 is MGHRA and CDR2 is YSYEKL in the germline V gene. TCRdb called the RT-PCR reads again in MiXCR, with one record for every CDR3 protein. Of about 960,000 distinct CDR3 sequences in the sample, roughly 17% were seen once. The TCR sequence derives from a human donor who was either an allogeneic HSCT recipient or a stem cell or donor lymphocyte infusion donor (not recorded which). It is not recorded whose cells these are; they may come from a transplant donor. The sample was blood, either unsorted or a sorted T cell fraction (not recorded which). The rearrangement links TRBV4-1 to TRBJ2-7; D possibly corresponds to TRBD1 (6 bases). CDR3 region: CASSRVQGIGEQYF. The DNA for the CDR3 is TGCGCCAGCAGCCGGGTACAGGGTATAGGCGAGCAGTACTTC.